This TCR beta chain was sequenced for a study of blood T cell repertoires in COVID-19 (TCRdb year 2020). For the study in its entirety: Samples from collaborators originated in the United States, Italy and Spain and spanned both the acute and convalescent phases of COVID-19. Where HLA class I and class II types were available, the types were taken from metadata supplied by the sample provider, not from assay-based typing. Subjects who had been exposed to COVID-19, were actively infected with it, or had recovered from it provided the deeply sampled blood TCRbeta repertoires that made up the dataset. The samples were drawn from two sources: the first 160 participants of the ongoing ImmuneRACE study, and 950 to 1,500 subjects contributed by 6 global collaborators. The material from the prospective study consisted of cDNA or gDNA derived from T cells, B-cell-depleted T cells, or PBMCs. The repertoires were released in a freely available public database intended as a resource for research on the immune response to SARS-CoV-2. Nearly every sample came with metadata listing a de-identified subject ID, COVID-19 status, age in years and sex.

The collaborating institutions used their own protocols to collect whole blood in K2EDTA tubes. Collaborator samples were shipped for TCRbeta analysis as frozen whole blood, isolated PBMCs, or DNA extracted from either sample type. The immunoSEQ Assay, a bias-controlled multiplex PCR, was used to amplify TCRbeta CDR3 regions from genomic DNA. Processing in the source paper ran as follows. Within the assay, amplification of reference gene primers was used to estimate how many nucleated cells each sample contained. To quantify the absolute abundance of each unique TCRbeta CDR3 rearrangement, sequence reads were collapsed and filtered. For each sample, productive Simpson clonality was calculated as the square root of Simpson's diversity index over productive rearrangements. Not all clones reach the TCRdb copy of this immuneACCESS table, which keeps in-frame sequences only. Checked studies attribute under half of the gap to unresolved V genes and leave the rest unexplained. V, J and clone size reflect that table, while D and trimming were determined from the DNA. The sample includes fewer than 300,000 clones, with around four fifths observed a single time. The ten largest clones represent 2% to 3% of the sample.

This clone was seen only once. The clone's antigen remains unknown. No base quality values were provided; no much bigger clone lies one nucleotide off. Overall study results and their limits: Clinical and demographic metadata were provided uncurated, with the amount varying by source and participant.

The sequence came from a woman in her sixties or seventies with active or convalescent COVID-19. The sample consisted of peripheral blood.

The DNA sequence is TGTGCCAGCTCAATTAGCGGGAGCCGGGGAAACGAGCAGTACTTC. Its coded protein is CASSISGSRGNEQYF. This receptor chain uses TRBV18 and TRBJ2-7; TRBD2 lines up with 9 middle nucleotides. Including cysteine and phenylalanine, the CDR3 has 15 amino acids. Kept here is only the CDR3 DNA, which spans 45 bases and is read in frame from base 1. From V the trimming removes 5 bases and from J it removes 5 bases, while the gene matches leave 10 bases of the junction unaccounted for. Per the germline V gene, KGHSH is the CDR1 and LQKENI is the CDR2.